Detailed here is one T cell receptor beta chain. This entry is derived from a study of cytomegalovirus exposure and HLA in healthy donors. Primers included in the PCR were 60 Vbeta and 13 Jbeta primers. The table came from immunoSEQ multiplex PCR; TCRdb's copy has only in-frame clones and leaves some out. This sample has around 120,000 clones; roughly 86% occur once, and the top ten carry around 1.8%. This TCR was sampled from a man aged 18 to 35 in good health and CMV-seronegative. The sequenced material came from PBMCs.

CDR3 sequence: CASSPQASQNTEAFF. As DNA, the CDR3 is TGCGCCAGCAGCCCCCAGGCCAGCCAGAACACTGAAGCTTTCTTT. This sequence joins TRBV5-1 and TRBJ1-1; unclear D gene. Germline-derived CDR1 and CDR2 are SGHRS and YFSETQ. CDR3 length: 15 amino acids. V lost 4 bases to trimming and J lost 1 base, with 14 bases between them.